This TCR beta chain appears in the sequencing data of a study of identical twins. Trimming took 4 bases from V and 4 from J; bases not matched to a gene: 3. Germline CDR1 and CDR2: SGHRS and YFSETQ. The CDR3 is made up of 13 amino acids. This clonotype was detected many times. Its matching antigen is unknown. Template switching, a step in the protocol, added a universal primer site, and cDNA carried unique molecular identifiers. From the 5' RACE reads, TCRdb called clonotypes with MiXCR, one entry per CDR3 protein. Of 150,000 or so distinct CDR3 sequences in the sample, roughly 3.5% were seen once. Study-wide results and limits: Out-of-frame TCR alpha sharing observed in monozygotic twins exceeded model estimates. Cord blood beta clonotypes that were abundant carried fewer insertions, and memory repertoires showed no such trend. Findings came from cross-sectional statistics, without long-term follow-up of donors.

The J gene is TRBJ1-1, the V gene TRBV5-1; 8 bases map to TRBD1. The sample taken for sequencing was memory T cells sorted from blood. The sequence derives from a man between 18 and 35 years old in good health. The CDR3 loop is CASSPDRGTEAFF. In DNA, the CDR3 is TGCGCCAGCAGCCCAGACAGGGGCACTGAAGCTTTCTTT.